A single sample is the source of the 11 T cell receptor beta chains below, sequenced in a study of Ad26.COV2.S vaccination and SARS-CoV-2 variants. The method was immunoSEQ multiplex PCR; TCRdb's version includes in-frame clones alone and lacks a portion of them. The sample holds about 400,000 clones; 70% to 90% are singletons and the top ten take about 3.6%. Treatment here: about 20 received Ad26.COV2.S at low or high dose, single or two shots; roughly 5 received placebo; per-sample allocation not given. Collection of the samples took place on day 63 after the first injection of vaccine or placebo. This sample comprised peripheral blood, obtained in a trial of Ad26.COV2.S vaccine versus placebo. The receptors derive from a person aged 18-60 years who received the Ad26.COV2.S COVID-19 vaccine or a placebo.

The rearrangement joins TRBV7-6 to TRBJ2-7; the match to TRBD2 covers 14 bases. The V gene end was trimmed by 4 bases and the J gene end by 7 bases; junction bases not matched to a gene: 9. Per the germline V gene, CDR1 is SGHVS and CDR2 is FNYEAQ. The CDR3 is made up of 16 amino acids. The CDR3 DNA reads TGTGCCAGCAGCTCCCAGGCGGGACTAGCGGGGGTGGAGCAGTACTTC. Protein sequence: CASSSQAGLAGVEQYF.

This clone was seen once. This chain links TRBV5-1 with TRBJ2-5; TRBD2 aligns across 7 bases. Per the germline V gene, CDR1 is SGHRS and CDR2 is YFSETQ. V trimming: 4 bases; J trimming: 5 bases; junction bases outside the gene matches: 5. The CDR3 is made up of 13 amino acids. The CDR3 reads CASSRTSGETQYF. The CDR3 DNA reads as TGCGCCAGCAGCCGGACTAGTGGGGAGACCCAGTACTTC.

The V gene is TRBV7-9, the J gene TRBJ1-2; the D is unclear. V dropped 7 bases and J dropped 3 bases, with 21 bases sitting between them. CDR1 and CDR2 from the germline V gene are SEHNR and FQNEAQ (reference sequence). The CDR3 runs to 16 residues. CDR3 sequence reads: CASNWGGNRRDYGYTF. For the CDR3, the DNA is TGTGCCAGCAACTGGGGAGGGAACCGTCGGGACTATGGCTACACCTTC.

V usage is TRBV3-1 (or the pseudogene TRBV3-2) and J usage is TRBJ2-5; 9 positions agree with TRBD1. Losses at the gene ends were 1 base for V and 7 bases for J; bases not matched to a gene: 4. The CDR3 consists of 14 residues. In germline, CDR1 is LGHDT, CDR2 YNNKEL (reference sequence). As DNA, the CDR3 is TGTGCCAGCAGCCAAGGGACAGGGGTTGGGACCCAGTACTTC. Its protein product is CASSQGTGVGTQYF.

V and J are TRBV7-9 and TRBJ2-1; maybe TRBD2 (5 bases). The CDR3 is 13 amino acids. Germline values: CDR1 SEHNR, CDR2 FQNEAQ (reference sequence). With 3 bases removed from V and 8 bases from J, the gap between germline ends came to 11 bases. DNA for the CDR3: TGTGCCAGCAGCTTGTATCAGGAGGATGAGCAGTTCTTC. Translated: CASSLYQEDEQFF. The whole variable domain, filled in from reference TRBV7-9 and TRBJ2-1, reads DTGVSQNPRHKITKRGQNVTFRCDPISEHNRLYWYRQTLGQGPEFLTYFQNEAQLEKSRLLSDRFSAERPKGSFSTLEIQRTEQGDSAMYLCASSLYQEDEQFFGPGTRLTVL.

The chain is built from TRBV6-5 and TRBJ1-4, with TRBD1 matching 9 bases. The junction had 8 bases not matched to a gene; V was cut back by 7 bases and J by 5 bases. Germline V lookup: CDR1 MNHEY, CDR2 SVGAGI. The CDR3 totals 15 residues. The CDR3 spells CASIGQGRLNEKLFF. The CDR3 DNA reads TGTGCCAGCATTGGACAGGGGAGGTTAAATGAAAAACTGTTTTTT.

V and J are TRBV3-1 (or the pseudogene TRBV3-2) and TRBJ2-1; TRBD1 agrees at 9 bases. Germline CDR1 reads LGHDT; CDR2 reads YNNKEL (reference sequence). Unmatched junction bases numbered 6, after V lost 6 bases and J lost 6 bases. The CDR3 consists of 14 residues. CDR3: CASRGTGPVNEQFF. The CDR3 DNA follows: TGTGCCAGCAGAGGGACAGGGCCAGTCAATGAGCAGTTCTTC.

This chain uses TRBV27 with TRBJ2-1, with D perhaps assigned TRBD1 or TRBD2 (6 bases each). Trimming left V 3 bases short and J 8 bases short, with 11 bases between. The CDR3 spans 13 residues. Germline lookup yields CDR1 MNHEY and CDR2 SMNVEV (reference sequence). The CDR3: CASSFWGADEQFF. In nucleotides, the CDR3 is TGTGCCAGCAGTTTCTGGGGGGCGGATGAGCAGTTCTTC.

This clone was picked up one time. The gene calls are TRBV19 and TRBJ1-1; D is uncertain. The CDR3 consists of 13 residues. The germline CDR1 and CDR2 sequences are LNHDA and SQIVND (reference sequence). The germline V and J ends were trimmed by 2 bases and 3 bases, with 7 bases remaining between them. CDR3 amino acids: CASSIPGYTEAFF. DNA for the CDR3: TGTGCCAGTAGTATACCAGGCTACACTGAAGCTTTCTTT.

V and J are TRBV7-8 and TRBJ2-7, with TRBD1 identical over 7 bases. The V gene end was trimmed by 5 bases and the J gene end by 4 bases; junction bases not matched to a gene: 5. The germline V gene encodes CDR1 SGHVS and CDR2 FQNEAQ. This CDR3 is built from 13 residues. The CDR3 loop reads CASSQGTAYEQYF. The CDR3 coding sequence is TGTGCCAGCAGCCAAGGGACAGCATACGAGCAGTACTTC. The full variable domain, rest sourced from reference TRBV7-8 and TRBJ2-7, is GAGVSQSPRYKVAKRGQDVALRCDPISGHVSLFWYQQALGQGPEFLTYFQNEAQLDKSGLPSDRFFAERPEGSVSTLKIQRTQQEDSAVYLCASSQGTAYEQYFGPGTRLTVT.

This rearrangement joins TRBV18 to TRBJ1-3, with a possible D match to TRBD1 (6 bases). The CDR3 covers 16 residues. Germline-derived CDR1 and CDR2 are KGHSH and LQKENI. Trimming cost V 5 bases and J 2 bases, with 16 bases left between them. DNA of the CDR3: TGTGCCAGCTCAGTAAGACAGGCCCCGGCTGGAAACACCATATATTTT. Residues: CASSVRQAPAGNTIYF. Complete variable domain (other parts from reference TRBV18 and TRBJ1-3): NAGVMQNPRHLVRRRGQEARLRCSPMKGHSHVYWYRQLPEEGLKFMVYLQKENIIDESGMPKERFSAEFPKEGPSILRIQQVVRGDSAAYFCASSVRQAPAGNTIYFGEGSWLTVV.